This T cell receptor beta chain comes out of a study of CXCR3-negative and CXCR3-positive naive CD8 T cells. Study details: Sequencing yielded approximately 130 million TRB reads, roughly 1.5 +/- 0.3 million per library.

Study results and limitations: Whereas both naive subsets had comparably high diversity, memory CD8+ cells had much lower diversity.

Points on this clonotype: No antigen is known for it.

The TRB cDNA libraries were prepared by 5' RACE with UMI labels. TCRdb reprocessed the 5' RACE reads and reports one entry per CDR3 protein, with no DNA. The sample data list about 90,000 distinct CDR3 sequences. This CDR3 has 11 amino acids. Germline CDR1 reads GTSNPN; CDR2 reads SVGIG (reference sequence). The sample consisted of naive CXCR3- CD8+ T cells from blood. The sample's subset: CD45RO-CCR7+CD27+CD95- naive CD8+ T cells lacking CXCR3 (TNR3-). The TCR originated in a human donor in good health. Some clones in this sample may be carry-over from other donors' samples. The gene calls are TRBV30 and TRBJ1-1. The CDR3 spells CAWSHGSEAFF.